The present TCR beta chain was sequenced within a study of cytomegalovirus exposure and HLA in healthy donors. Study background: The roughly 120 million unique TCR beta sequences, from about 179 million T cells, were found by an earlier analysis.

Per the germline V gene, CDR1 is LNHDA and CDR2 is SQIVND (reference sequence). With 0 bases removed from V and 6 bases from J, the gap between germline ends came to 8 bases. This CDR3 has 13 residues. Study results and limitations: According to a later analysis, most TCR beta chains associated with CMV appeared HLA-restricted. Only CMV serostatus was available as immune exposure information. TCR beta V- and J-gene trimming, according to a later analysis, was linked to a missense DCLRE1C variant.

In this sample, this clone turned up a few times. Its antigen remains unknown. PCR was performed using 60 Vbeta and 13 Jbeta primers. The protocol was immunoSEQ multiplex PCR, while the TCRdb copy is restricted to in-frame clones and leaves out a portion. The data hold fewer than 120,000 clones, with roughly 86% observed a single time. V gene TRBV19 combines with J gene TRBJ1-1; no reliable D call. The sequenced sample was PBMCs. The clonotype was recovered from a man aged 35 to 55 in good health and CMV-seronegative. The CDR3 bases are TGTGCCAGTAGTATAGATCTTGAGGCTGAAGCTTTCTTT. It codes for CASSIDLEAEAFF.